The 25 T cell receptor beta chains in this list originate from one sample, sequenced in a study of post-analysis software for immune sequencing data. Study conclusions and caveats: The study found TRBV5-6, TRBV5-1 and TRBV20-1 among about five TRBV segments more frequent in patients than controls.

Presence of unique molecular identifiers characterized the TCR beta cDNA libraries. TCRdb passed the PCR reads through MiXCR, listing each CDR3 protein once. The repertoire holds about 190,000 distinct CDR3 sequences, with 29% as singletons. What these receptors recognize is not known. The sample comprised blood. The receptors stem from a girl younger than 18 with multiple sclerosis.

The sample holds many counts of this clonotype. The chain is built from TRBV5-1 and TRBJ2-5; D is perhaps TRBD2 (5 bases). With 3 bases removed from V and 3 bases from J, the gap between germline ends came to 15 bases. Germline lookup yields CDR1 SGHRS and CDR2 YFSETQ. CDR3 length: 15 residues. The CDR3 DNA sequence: TGCGCCAGCAGCTCCGACCCTTTGCGGGAAGAGACCCAGTACTTC. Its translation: CASSSDPLREETQYF.

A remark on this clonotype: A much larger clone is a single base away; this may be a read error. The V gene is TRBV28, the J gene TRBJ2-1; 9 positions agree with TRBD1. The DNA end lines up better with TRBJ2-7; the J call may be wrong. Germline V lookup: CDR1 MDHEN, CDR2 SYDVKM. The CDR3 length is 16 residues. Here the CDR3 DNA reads TGTGCCAGCAGTTCTCCCCGACAGGGGGGGAGGGATGAGCAGTACTTC. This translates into CASSSPRQGGRDEQYF.

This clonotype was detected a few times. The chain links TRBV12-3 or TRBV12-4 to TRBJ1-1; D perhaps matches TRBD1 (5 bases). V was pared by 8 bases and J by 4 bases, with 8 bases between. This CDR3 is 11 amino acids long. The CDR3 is CASSGVTEAFF. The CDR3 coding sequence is TGTGCCAGCTCGGGGGTCACTGAAGCTTTCTTT.

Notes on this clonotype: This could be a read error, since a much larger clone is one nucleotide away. CDR3 sequence: CANSLASTEGWYEQYF. The DNA for the CDR3 is TGTGCCAACAGTTTAGCGAGTACAGAGGGCTGGTACGAGCAGTACTTC. The V and J genes are TRBV12-3 or TRBV12-4 and TRBJ2-7; a weak D match, TRBD2 (5 bases). The CDR3 length is 16 residues.

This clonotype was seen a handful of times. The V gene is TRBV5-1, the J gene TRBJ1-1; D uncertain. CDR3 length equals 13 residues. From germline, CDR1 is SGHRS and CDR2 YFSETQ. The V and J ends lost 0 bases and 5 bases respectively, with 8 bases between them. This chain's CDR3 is CASSLGERTEAFF. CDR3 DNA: TGCGCCAGCAGCTTGGGGGAGCGGACTGAAGCTTTCTTT.

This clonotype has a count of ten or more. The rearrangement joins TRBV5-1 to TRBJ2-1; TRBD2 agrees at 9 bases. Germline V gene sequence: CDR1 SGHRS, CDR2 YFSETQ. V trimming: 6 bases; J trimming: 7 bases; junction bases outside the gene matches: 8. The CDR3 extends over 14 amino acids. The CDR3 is CASTPGGRGNEQFF. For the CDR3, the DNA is TGCGCCAGCACCCCGGGCGGGAGGGGGAATGAGCAGTTCTTC.

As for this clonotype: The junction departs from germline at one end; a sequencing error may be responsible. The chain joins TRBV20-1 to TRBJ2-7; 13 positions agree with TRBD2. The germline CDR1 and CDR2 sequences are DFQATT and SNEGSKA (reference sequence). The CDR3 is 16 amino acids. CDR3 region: CRATSGRGRAYNEQYF. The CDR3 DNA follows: TGCAGGGCTACTAGCGGGAGGGGACGGGCCTACAATGAGCAGTACTTC.

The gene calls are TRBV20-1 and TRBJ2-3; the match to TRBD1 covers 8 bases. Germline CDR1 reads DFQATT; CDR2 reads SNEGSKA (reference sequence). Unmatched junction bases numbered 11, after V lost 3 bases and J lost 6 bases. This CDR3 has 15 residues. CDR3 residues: CSASPIQGEADTQYF. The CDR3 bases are TGCAGTGCTAGCCCGATACAGGGGGAGGCGGATACGCAGTATTTT.

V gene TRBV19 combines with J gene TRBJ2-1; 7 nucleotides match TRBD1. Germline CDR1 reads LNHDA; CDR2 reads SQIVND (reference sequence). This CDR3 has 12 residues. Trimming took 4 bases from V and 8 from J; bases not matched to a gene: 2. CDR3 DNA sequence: TGTGCCAGTAGTAAAACAGGGGATGAGCAGTTCTTC. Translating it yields CASSKTGDEQFF.

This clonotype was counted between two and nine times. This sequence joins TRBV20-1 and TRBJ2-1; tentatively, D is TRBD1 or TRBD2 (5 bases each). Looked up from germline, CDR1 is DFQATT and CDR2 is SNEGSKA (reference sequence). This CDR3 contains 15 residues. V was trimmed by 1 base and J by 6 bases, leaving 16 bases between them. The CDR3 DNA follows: TGCAGTGCTAGAGCTTACCGCACTAGGGGCAATGAGCAGTTCTTC. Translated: CSARAYRTRGNEQFF.

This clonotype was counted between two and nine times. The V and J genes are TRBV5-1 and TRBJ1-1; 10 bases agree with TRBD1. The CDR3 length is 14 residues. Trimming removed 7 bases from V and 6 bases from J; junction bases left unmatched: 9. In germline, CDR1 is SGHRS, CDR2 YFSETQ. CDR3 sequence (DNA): TGCGCCAGCGACACTGGACAGGGGGGTCCTGAAGCTTTCTTT. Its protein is CASDTGQGGPEAFF.

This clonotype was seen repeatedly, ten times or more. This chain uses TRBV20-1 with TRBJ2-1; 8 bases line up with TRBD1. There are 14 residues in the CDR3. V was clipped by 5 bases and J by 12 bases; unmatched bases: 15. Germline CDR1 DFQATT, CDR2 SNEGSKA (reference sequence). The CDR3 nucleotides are TGCAGTGCTGACCCCAGGACAGGGAGAATGGGGCAGTTCTTC. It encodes CSADPRTGRMGQFF.

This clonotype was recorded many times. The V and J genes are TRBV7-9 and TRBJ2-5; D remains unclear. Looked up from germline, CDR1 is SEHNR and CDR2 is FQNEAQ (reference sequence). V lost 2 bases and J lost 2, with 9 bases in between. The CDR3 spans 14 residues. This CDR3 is CASSLRQSQETQYF. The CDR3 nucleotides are TGTGCCAGCAGCTTAAGGCAGAGTCAAGAGACCCAGTACTTC. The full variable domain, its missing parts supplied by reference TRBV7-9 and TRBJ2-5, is DTGVSQNPRHKITKRGQNVTFRCDPISEHNRLYWYRQTLGQGPEFLTYFQNEAQLEKSRLLSDRFSAERPKGSFSTLEIQRTEQGDSAMYLCASSLRQSQETQYFGPGTRLLVL.

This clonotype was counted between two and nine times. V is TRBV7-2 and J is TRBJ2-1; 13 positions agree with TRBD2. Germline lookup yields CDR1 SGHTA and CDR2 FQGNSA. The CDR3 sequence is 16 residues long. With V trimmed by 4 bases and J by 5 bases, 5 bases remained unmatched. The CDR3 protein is CASSSGTSGANNEQFF. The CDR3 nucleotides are TGTGCCAGCAGCTCCGGGACTAGCGGGGCTAACAATGAGCAGTTCTTC.

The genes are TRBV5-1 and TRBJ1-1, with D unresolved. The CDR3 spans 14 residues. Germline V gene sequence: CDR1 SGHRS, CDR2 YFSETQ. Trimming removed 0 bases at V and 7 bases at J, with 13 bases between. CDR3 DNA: TGCGCCAGCAGCTTGGTTCTAACGTCTCATGAAGCTTTCTTT. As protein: CASSLVLTSHEAFF.

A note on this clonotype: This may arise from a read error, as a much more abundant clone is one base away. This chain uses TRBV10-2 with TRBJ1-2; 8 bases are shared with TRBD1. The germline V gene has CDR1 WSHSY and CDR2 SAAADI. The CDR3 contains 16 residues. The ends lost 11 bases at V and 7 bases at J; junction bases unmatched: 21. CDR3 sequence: CAVAGQALISVPGYTF. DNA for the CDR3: TGCGCCGTTGCGGGACAGGCCTTGATTAGTGTTCCTGGCTACACCTTC.

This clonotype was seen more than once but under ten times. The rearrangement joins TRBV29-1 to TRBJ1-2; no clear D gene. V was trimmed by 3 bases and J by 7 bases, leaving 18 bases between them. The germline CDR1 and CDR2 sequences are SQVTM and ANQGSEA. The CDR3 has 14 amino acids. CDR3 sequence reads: CSVDNDLSGRGYTF. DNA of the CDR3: TGCAGCGTTGATAACGACCTCTCCGGCCGTGGCTACACCTTC. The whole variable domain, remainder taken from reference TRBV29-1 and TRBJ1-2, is SAVISQKPSRDICQRGTSLTIQCQVDSQVTMMFWYRQQPGQSLTLIATANQGSEATYESGFVIDKFPISRPNLTFSTLTVSNMSPEDSSIYLCSVDNDLSGRGYTFGSGTRLTVV.

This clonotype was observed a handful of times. This CDR3 is CASRQSGVQETQYF. For the CDR3, the DNA is TGTGCCAGCAGACAGAGCGGGGTACAAGAGACCCAGTACTTC. The J gene is TRBJ2-5, the V gene TRBV2; the match to TRBD2 covers 7 bases. Germline V lookup: CDR1 SNHLY, CDR2 FYNNEI. V was pared by 6 bases and J by 2 bases, with 6 bases of the junction left unmatched. CDR3 length: 14 residues. Full variable domain (remainder filled in from reference TRBV2 and TRBJ2-5): EPEVTQTPSHQVTQMGQEVILRCVPISNHLYFYWYRQILGQKVEFLVSFYNNEISEKSEIFDDQFSVERPDGSNFTLKIRSTKLEDSAMYFCASRQSGVQETQYFGPGTRLLVL.

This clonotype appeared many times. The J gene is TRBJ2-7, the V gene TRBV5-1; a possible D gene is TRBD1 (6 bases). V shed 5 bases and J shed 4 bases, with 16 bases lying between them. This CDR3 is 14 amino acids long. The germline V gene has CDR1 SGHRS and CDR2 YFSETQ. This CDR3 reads CASSRTVHGYEQYF. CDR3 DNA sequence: TGCGCCAGCAGTCGGACAGTGCACGGTTACGAGCAGTACTTC. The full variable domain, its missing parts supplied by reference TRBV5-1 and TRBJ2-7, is KAGVTQTPRYLIKTRGQQVTLSCSPISGHRSVSWYQQTPGQGLQFLFEYFSETQRNKGNFPGRFSGRQFSNSRSEMNVSTLELGDSALYLCASSRTVHGYEQYFGPGTRLTVT.

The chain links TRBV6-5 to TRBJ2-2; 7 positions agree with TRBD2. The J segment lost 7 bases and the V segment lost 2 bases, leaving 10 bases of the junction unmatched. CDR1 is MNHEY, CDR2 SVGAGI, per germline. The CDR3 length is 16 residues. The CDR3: CASSYKGGAGGGELFF. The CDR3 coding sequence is TGTGCCAGCAGTTACAAGGGAGGGGCTGGCGGCGGGGAGCTGTTTTTT.

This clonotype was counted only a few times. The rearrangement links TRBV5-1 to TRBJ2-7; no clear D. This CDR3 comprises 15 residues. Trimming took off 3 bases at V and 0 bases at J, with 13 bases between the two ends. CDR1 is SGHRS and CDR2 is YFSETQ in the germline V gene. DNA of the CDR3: TGCGCCAGCAGCTCCTTAGGACGGAGCTCCTACGAGCAGTACTTC. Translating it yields CASSSLGRSSYEQYF.

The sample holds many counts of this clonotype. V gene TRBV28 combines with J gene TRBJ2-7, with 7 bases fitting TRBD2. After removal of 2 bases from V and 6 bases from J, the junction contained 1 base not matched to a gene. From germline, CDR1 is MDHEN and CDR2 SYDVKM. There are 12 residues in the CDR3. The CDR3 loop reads CASSLGGSEQYF. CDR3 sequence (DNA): TGTGCCAGCAGTTTAGGCGGGAGCGAGCAGTACTTC.

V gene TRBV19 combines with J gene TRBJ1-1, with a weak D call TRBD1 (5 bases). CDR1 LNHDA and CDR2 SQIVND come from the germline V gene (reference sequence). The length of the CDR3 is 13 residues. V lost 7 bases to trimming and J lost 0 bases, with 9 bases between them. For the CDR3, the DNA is TGTGCCAGTATGCGGGGGGTGAACACTGAAGCTTTCTTT. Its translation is CASMRGVNTEAFF.

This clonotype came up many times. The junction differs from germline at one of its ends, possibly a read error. The CDR3 region has the DNA TGTGCCAGCAGTCCCGGGACAGGGTCCTACGAGCAGTACTTC. Its translation is CASSPGTGSYEQYF. V gene TRBV5-1 combines with J gene TRBJ2-7, with 9 bases fitting TRBD1. Germline V lookup: CDR1 SGHRS, CDR2 YFSETQ. The CDR3 extends over 14 amino acids.

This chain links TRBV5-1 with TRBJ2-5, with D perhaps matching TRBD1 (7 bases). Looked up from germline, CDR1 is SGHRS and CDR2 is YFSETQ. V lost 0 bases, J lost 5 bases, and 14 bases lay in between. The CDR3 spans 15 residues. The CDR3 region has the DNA TGCGCCAGCAGCTTGGCGGAGGGGGCTATGGAGACCCAGTACTTC. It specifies CASSLAEGAMETQYF.